This TCR beta chain was identified in a study of T cells after yellow fever vaccination. The sample holds many counts of this clonotype. Using its own MiXCR run on the 5' RACE reads, TCRdb lists one record per CDR3 protein. The sample lists some 100,000 distinct CDR3 sequences, about 7% occurring once. The sequencing used CD4+ T cells sorted from PBMCs, collected roughly 46 days after the first yellow fever vaccination. This clonotype was sampled from a man between 18 and 35 years old who received the YFV17D yellow fever vaccine.

DNA of the CDR3: TGTGCCAGCAGTTTTTCGGGGGGGGCCCCAGATACGCAGTATTTT. Its translation is CASSFSGGAPDTQYF. The chain joins TRBV27 to TRBJ2-3; 8 positions agree with TRBD2. This CDR3 is 15 amino acids long. The ends lost 3 bases at V and 4 bases at J; junction bases unmatched: 6. Germline values: CDR1 MNHEY, CDR2 SMNVEV (reference sequence).